This T cell receptor (beta chain) appears in the sequencing data of a study of T cell responses to AZD1222 COVID-19 vaccine. Study as a whole: Second-dose recipients at about 4 or about 12 weeks were treated as one pooled group.

Generated by immunoSEQ multiplex PCR, the TCRdb table keeps only in-frame clones and is missing some. The repertoire holds about 120,000 clones, with 70% to 90% as singletons. Trimming cost V 2 bases and J 2 bases; bases outside gene matches: 2. The CDR3 is made up of 15 amino acids. Per the germline V gene, CDR1 is SGHRS and CDR2 is YFSETQ. This specimen was peripheral blood, taken on day 0 of AZD1222 vaccination. The receptor was isolated from an adult in good health. The chain links TRBV5-1 to TRBJ2-3; 10 nucleotides agree with TRBD2. The CDR3 sequence: CASSLAGGPTDTQYF. The CDR3 DNA reads TGCGCCAGCAGCTTAGCGGGGGGGCCCACAGATACGCAGTATTTT.